This T cell receptor (beta chain) emerged from a study of monozygotic twins with inflammatory bowel disease. From germline, CDR1 is ENHRY and CDR2 SYGVKD. The CDR3 totals 12 residues. TCRdb re-called the 5' RACE reads; every CDR3 protein appears as one record, without DNA. The listing contains some 450,000 distinct CDR3 sequences. Whole blood without T cell sorting served as the source of isolated total RNA. The sample was blood. This receptor was taken from a human donor with ulcerative colitis or Crohn's disease, or a healthy co-twin of an affected twin (not recorded which). The chain carries TRBV10-3 and TRBJ2-7; no DNA is available, so the TRBD1 call from TCRdb remains unchecked. The CDR3 loop is CAIGTGDYEQYF.